The 5 T cell receptor beta chains presented below share a single source sample, sequenced in a study of T cell clusters in autoimmune cytopenias. TRB rearrangements were amplified by touch-down multiplex PCR with mixed TRB-A/B primers. TCRdb re-called the multiplex PCR reads and shows each CDR3 protein once, DNA omitted. Its clone listing holds a few hundred distinct CDR3 sequences. About 37,500 genome equivalents of blood DNA were amplified for TRB. Separately, the same data were catalogued under a study of T cell repertoires in aging, cancer and after chemotherapy.

The sample comprised peripheral blood. The receptors shown here come from a human donor with chronic lymphocytic leukemia.

The J gene is TRBJ2-3, the V gene TRBV25-1; as DNA is missing, the TRBD2 call by TCRdb cannot be tested. The CDR3 has 15 amino acids. From germline, CDR1 is MGHDK and CDR2 SYGVNS. This CDR3 reads CASIDGSRETDTQYF. Complete variable domain (other parts from reference TRBV25-1 and TRBJ2-3): EADIYQTPRYLVIGTGKKITLECSQTMGHDKMYWYQQDPGMELHLIHYSYGVNSTEKGDLSSESTVSRIRTEHFPLTLESARPSHTSQYLCASIDGSRETDTQYFGPGTRLTVL.

According to its frequency, this clonotype is large (0.1 to 1%). The chain couples TRBV28 to TRBJ2-1; TCRdb reports TRBD2, a call that lacks DNA to check it against. The CDR3 consists of 15 residues. Per the germline V gene, CDR1 is MDHEN and CDR2 is SYDVKM. The CDR3 reads CASSSTGTSNGEQFF.

This clonotype ranks as medium-sized in terms of frequency. This chain links TRBV19 with TRBJ2-1; TCRdb selects TRBD2, and the lack of DNA leaves this call unchecked. From germline, CDR1 is LNHDA and CDR2 SQIVND (reference sequence). This CDR3 has 15 residues. The CDR3 protein is CASSIAGGVGNEQFF.

By frequency, this clonotype registers medium-sized. The chain carries TRBV30 and TRBJ1-2; the D gene TCRdb calls, TRBD1, cannot be checked with no DNA. Germline-derived CDR1 and CDR2 are GTSNPN and SVGIG (reference sequence). This CDR3 is 13 amino acids long. The CDR3 loop is CAGWGRANYGYTF.

This clonotype ranks as medium-sized in terms of frequency. This chain joins TRBV12-3 or TRBV12-4 and TRBJ1-3. The CDR3 consists of 15 residues. The CDR3 protein is CASSVGRHSGNTIYF.